These 24 T cell receptor beta chains originate from one sample sequenced in a study of vaccination and CD4 T cells after COVID-19. TCRdb re-called the PCR reads through MiXCR, storing one row per CDR3 protein. The table lists just under 20,000 distinct CDR3 sequences, 60% of them singletons. Sequences were derived from CD4+ T cells from blood, sampled after SARS-CoV-2 vaccination. The receptors here all came from a human donor who had recovered from COVID-19.

This rearrangement joins TRBV27 to TRBJ2-6; 9 bases map to TRBD1. The germline V gene encodes CDR1 MNHEY and CDR2 SMNVEV (reference sequence). The CDR3 has 19 amino acids. With V trimmed by 5 bases and J by 0 bases, 11 bases remained unmatched. The CDR3 is CASSVTRQGGSSGANVLTF. The CDR3 nucleotides read TGTGCCAGCAGTGTAACGAGACAGGGGGGAAGCTCTGGGGCCAACGTCCTGACTTTC.

The V call is TRBV6-2 or TRBV6-3, the J call TRBJ2-3, with D possibly matching TRBD1 (6 bases). Looked up from germline, CDR1 is MNHEY and CDR2 is SVGEGT. The CDR3 runs to 14 residues. V lost 2 bases to trimming and J lost 9 bases, with 15 bases between them. The CDR3 loop is CASSYPDTGKTQYF. DNA for the CDR3: TGTGCCAGCAGTTACCCAGACACAGGGAAGACGCAGTATTTT.

The genes are TRBV10-3 and TRBJ2-5; D is unresolved. The V end lost 6 bases, the J end lost 2 bases, and 10 bases lay between the germline ends. The CDR3 length is 13 residues. The germline V gene has CDR1 ENHRY and CDR2 SYGVKD. The CDR3 here is CAIRDQLQETQYF. The CDR3 nucleotides are TGTGCCATCAGGGACCAGCTGCAAGAGACCCAGTACTTC.

The chain links TRBV19 to TRBJ2-5, with D perhaps given as TRBD1 or TRBD2 (6 bases each). Looked up from germline, CDR1 is LNHDA and CDR2 is SQIVND (reference sequence). This CDR3 spans 15 amino acids. V was clipped by 1 base and J by 5 bases, with 14 bases between them. The DNA of the CDR3 is TGTGCCAGTAGTATAGGACGTGGGGGGCAGGAGACCCAGTACTTC. The encoded protein is CASSIGRGGQETQYF.

V usage is TRBV20-1 and J usage is TRBJ2-3, with no clear D. CDR3 length: 16 amino acids. Trimming took off 3 bases at V and 0 bases at J, with 16 bases between the two ends. CDR1 is DFQATT, CDR2 SNEGSKA, per germline (reference sequence). CDR3 region: CSASSAPQTSTDTQYF. CDR3 sequence (DNA): TGCAGTGCTAGTTCGGCCCCGCAGACGAGCACAGATACGCAGTATTTT.

The CDR3 reads CASSLAQLNQPQHF. The CDR3 nucleotides read TGTGCCAGCAGTTTGGCACAGCTCAATCAGCCCCAGCATTTT. This chain links TRBV28 with TRBJ1-5; no clear D. Germline CDR1 and CDR2: MDHEN and SYDVKM. The CDR3 is 14 residues long. V lost 3 bases and J lost 3, with 9 bases in between.

The chain has TRBV2 and TRBJ2-3, with 7 bases that match TRBD1. The germline V gene has CDR1 SNHLY and CDR2 FYNNEI. The V gene end was trimmed by 3 bases and the J gene end by 2 bases; junction bases not matched to a gene: 5. The CDR3 covers 15 residues. CDR3 region: CASSEDRRHTDTQYF. CDR3 nucleotide sequence: TGTGCCAGCAGTGAGGACAGGCGCCACACAGATACGCAGTATTTT.

This clonotype was observed once. V is TRBV2 and J is TRBJ2-1, with unresolved D. V shed 8 bases and J shed 4 bases, with 6 bases lying between them. This CDR3 contains 11 residues. Germline CDR1 is SNHLY and CDR2 is FYNNEI. The chain's CDR3 is CASGLYNEQFF. The CDR3 DNA follows: TGTGCCAGCGGCCTTTACAATGAGCAGTTCTTC.

The chain couples TRBV20-1 to TRBJ2-1, with TRBD1 as a possible D gene (7 bases). This CDR3 contains 16 residues. Between the trimmed V and J ends, which lost 5 bases and 8 bases, there was a span of 25 bases. CDR1 and CDR2 (germline): DFQATT, SNEGSKA (reference sequence). The CDR3 sequence: CSASFGRGAIRYEQFF. CDR3 DNA: TGCAGTGCTTCCTTCGGCAGGGGGGCGATTAGGTATGAGCAGTTCTTC.

On this clonotype itself: A junction end diverges from the germline sequence, so it may reflect a read error. The V and J genes are TRBV7-2 and TRBJ1-2; TRBD1 is a possible D gene (6 bases). The length of the CDR3 is 16 residues. The germline V gene has CDR1 SGHTA and CDR2 FQGNSA. The CDR3 DNA sequence: TGTGCCAGCAGCTTAGGGCGCGTCAGGGGTAACCATGGCTACACCTTC. Residues: CASSLGRVRGNHGYTF. Full variable domain (missing parts from reference TRBV7-2 and TRBJ1-2): GAGVSQSPSNKVTEKGKDVELRCDPISGHTALYWYRQSLGQGLEFLIYFQGNSAPDKSGLPSDRFSAERTGGSVSTLTIQRTQQEDSAVYLCASSLGRVRGNHGYTFGSGTRLTVV.

Only a few counts were recorded for this clonotype. The chain is built from TRBV20-1 and TRBJ2-3; either TRBD1 or TRBD2 may fit D (5 bases each). The CDR3 contains 15 residues. V lost 6 bases, J lost 4 bases, and 20 bases lay in between. Germline CDR1 reads DFQATT; CDR2 reads SNEGSKA (reference sequence). The CDR3 DNA reads as TGCAGTGCGGAGGAACTCAGGGTTTATGCAGATACGCAGTATTTT. Protein: CSAEELRVYADTQYF.

This clonotype was seen only a few times. In nucleotides, the CDR3 is TGTGCCAGCAGCCGTGGGACAGGCAGCAATCAGCCCCAGCATTTT. Protein: CASSRGTGSNQPQHF. V gene TRBV12-3 or TRBV12-4 combines with J gene TRBJ1-5; 8 bases map to TRBD1. Trimming removed 6 bases from V and 1 base from J; junction bases left unmatched: 5. This CDR3 has 15 amino acids.

The CDR3 DNA follows: TGCAGTGCTAGTTCCCAGGGTGGTAACTATGGCTACACCTTC. It codes for CSASSQGGNYGYTF. V and J are TRBV20-1 and TRBJ1-2; a weak D match, TRBD1 (5 bases). CDR3 size: 14 residues. Deletions cut 3 bases from V and 1 base from J, with 12 bases between. Germline assignment: CDR1 DFQATT and CDR2 SNEGSKA (reference sequence).

The V call is TRBV20-1, the J call TRBJ2-7; D ambiguous. The CDR3 has 15 amino acids. Germline CDR1 reads DFQATT; CDR2 reads SNEGSKA (reference sequence). Trimming pared 6 bases from V and 5 bases from J, leaving 23 bases between. CDR3: CSAPRGQVTGHEQYF. CDR3 nucleotide sequence: TGCAGTGCCCCCCGTGGCCAGGTTACGGGTCACGAGCAGTACTTC.

The chain combines TRBV4-1 with TRBJ2-7; possibly TRBD1 for D (7 bases). Germline V CDR1 and CDR2: MGHRA, YSYEKL. Deletions cut 6 bases from V and 4 bases from J, with 19 bases between. The CDR3 spans 15 residues. The chain's CDR3 is CASRPVGRGAYEQYF. The CDR3 nucleotides read TGCGCCAGCAGGCCGGTGGGCAGGGGGGCGTACGAGCAGTACTTC.

This clonotype was observed a few times. V usage is TRBV7-3 and J usage is TRBJ2-3; D unresolved. The CDR3 loop spans 15 amino acids. Germline-derived CDR1 and CDR2 are SGHTA and FQGTGA. V was shortened by 1 base and J by 2 bases, with 10 bases between the two germline ends. The CDR3: CASSLMSTVTDTQYF. DNA for the CDR3: TGTGCCAGCAGCTTAATGTCTACCGTCACAGATACGCAGTATTTT.

J is TRBJ1-2 and V is TRBV28, with D hard to call. This CDR3 is 17 amino acids long. Germline CDR1 and CDR2: MDHEN and SYDVKM. The V and J ends lost 4 bases and 2 bases respectively, with 20 bases between them. CDR3 protein: CASSSPRLRHGNYGYTF. Written as DNA, the CDR3 is TGTGCCAGCAGTTCCCCCAGACTCCGCCACGGAAACTATGGCTACACCTTC.

This rearrangement joins TRBV3-1 to TRBJ2-5, with TRBD2 identical over 8 bases. Trimming cost V 0 bases and J 2 bases; bases outside gene matches: 11. The CDR3 runs 18 residues. Germline CDR1 LGHDT, CDR2 YNNKEL (reference sequence). In DNA, the CDR3 is TGTGCCAGCAGCCAAGATGATCGACTAGCGCTAAAACAAGAGACCCAGTACTTC. It encodes CASSQDDRLALKQETQYF.

This clonotype was seen only a few times. The chain is built from TRBV7-9 and TRBJ1-1; maybe TRBD1 (5 bases). CDR1 SEHNR and CDR2 FQNEAQ come from the germline V gene (reference sequence). CDR3 length: 16 residues. Trimming took off 8 bases at V and 6 bases at J, with 25 bases between the two ends. The CDR3 sequence: CASVGVGTAQLSEAFF. As DNA, the CDR3 is TGTGCCAGCGTGGGGGTGGGAACAGCGCAATTGTCTGAAGCTTTCTTT. Variable domain in full (rest from reference TRBV7-9 and TRBJ1-1): DTGVSQNPRHKITKRGQNVTFRCDPISEHNRLYWYRQTLGQGPEFLTYFQNEAQLEKSRLLSDRFSAERPKGSFSTLEIQRTEQGDSAMYLCASVGVGTAQLSEAFFGQGTRLTVV.

This clonotype was counted only a few times. The chain couples TRBV7-3 to TRBJ2-1; 8 bases fit TRBD2. CDR1 and CDR2 from the germline V gene are SGHTA and FQGTGA. The CDR3 consists of 17 residues. V gave up 2 bases and J gave up 10 bases; unmatched junction bases: 16. The CDR3 DNA is TGTGCCAGCAGCTTATATAGAGGAGCGGGAGAGCTAGAAGAGCAGTTCTTC. Protein: CASSLYRGAGELEEQFF. The whole variable domain, remainder taken from reference TRBV7-3 and TRBJ2-1, is GAGVSQTPSNKVTEKGKYVELRCDPISGHTALYWYRQSLGQGPEFLIYFQGTGAADDSGLPNDRFFAVRPEGSVSTLKIQRTERGDSAVYLCASSLYRGAGELEEQFFGPGTRLTVL.

In this sample, this clonotype turned up a few times. The gene calls are TRBV27 and TRBJ2-3; no definite D call. With 3 bases removed from V and 7 bases from J, the gap between germline ends came to 11 bases. The CDR3 covers 13 residues. Germline V gene data show CDR1 as MNHEY and CDR2 as SMNVEV (reference sequence). As DNA, the CDR3 is TGTGCCAGCAGTTTGGGTCACTTGAATACGCAGTATTTT. Amino acid sequence: CASSLGHLNTQYF.

The chain uses TRBV30 and TRBJ2-7; weak D call: TRBD1 (5 bases). Trimming stripped 7 bases from V and 0 bases from J, with 10 bases between. Germline V gene data show CDR1 as GTSNPN and CDR2 as SVGIG (reference sequence). The CDR3 consists of 12 residues. The CDR3 region is CASFRDSYEQYF. The CDR3 DNA follows: TGTGCCTCGTTCAGGGACTCCTACGAGCAGTACTTC. Together with reference TRBV30 and TRBJ2-7, the CDR3 gives the full variable domain: SQTIHQWPATLVQPVGSPLSLECTVEGTSNPNLYWYRQAAGRGLQLLFYSVGIGQISSEVPQNLSASRPQDRQFILSSKKLLLSDSGFYLCASFRDSYEQYFGPGTRLTVT.

J is TRBJ1-5 and V is TRBV28; D is possibly TRBD1 (5 bases). The CDR3 covers 15 residues. The V gene lost 11 bases and the J gene lost 5 bases, with 22 bases spanning the gap. Per germline, CDR1 MDHEN and CDR2 SYDVKM. CDR3 nucleotide sequence: TGTGCCGCGGGGGGGTTTAATAAACCCGATCAGCCCCAGCATTTT. This translates into CAAGGFNKPDQPQHF.

V is TRBV25-1 and J is TRBJ2-7; TRBD2 agrees at 11 bases. The CDR3 length is 17 residues. The J segment lost 2 bases and the V segment lost 3 bases, leaving 9 bases of the junction unmatched. Per germline, CDR1 MGHDK and CDR2 SYGVNS. CDR3 sequence reads: CASSDPGLAGVPYEQYF. CDR3 coding DNA: TGTGCCAGCAGTGATCCTGGACTAGCGGGCGTCCCCTACGAGCAGTACTTC.